This T cell receptor beta chain is from a study of blood T cell repertoires in COVID-19. This clone was observed once. In the authors' methods: Reference gene primer amplification in the assay estimated nucleated cell counts. The method was immunoSEQ multiplex PCR; TCRdb's version includes in-frame clones alone and lacks a portion of them. The V and J calls and clone size are taken from that table; D and trimming were inferred from the DNA. The repertoire includes 50,000 or so clones, more than 90% of them detected once, and roughly 9.7% sits in the top ten. This CDR3 contains 15 residues. Germline assignment: CDR1 SGHTA and CDR2 FQGTGA. Trimming took off 3 bases at V and 5 bases at J, with 14 bases between the two ends.

The receptor was isolated from a woman of 80 years or more with acute or convalescent COVID-19. The rearrangement links TRBV7-3 to TRBJ2-1, with D possibly being TRBD2 (5 bases). Sequenced sample: peripheral blood. Here the CDR3 DNA reads TGTGCCAGCAGCTTTGGGCTAGCCCAAAACAATGAGCAGTTCTTC. Translated, it gives CASSFGLAQNNEQFF.